The T cell receptor beta chain described here comes from a study of blood T cell repertoires in COVID-19. The wider study: PBMCs, B-cell-depleted T cells, or T cells provided the cDNA or gDNA that made up the material.

Recruitment covered about two dozen US areas and drew participants whose ages spanned roughly 18 to 89 years. Donors were grouped by their self-reported clinical history. CDR3 length equals 16 residues. Per germline, CDR1 SEHNR and CDR2 FQNEAQ (reference sequence). Trimming took 3 bases from V and 6 from J, leaving 21 bases between them. Original processing notes: Using reference gene primer amplification, nucleated cell counts were estimated. Sequencing was performed with immunoSEQ multiplex PCR; in TCRdb, only in-frame clones are kept and a portion is missing. Clone size and the V and J calls come from that table; the DNA yielded D and trimming. The sample lists approximately 220,000 clones; roughly 90% were seen once.

This receptor was taken from a woman aged 40 to 50 with acute COVID-19. Sequencing input: PBMCs or T cells enriched from blood (not recorded which). This chain uses TRBV7-9 with TRBJ2-7; D may be TRBD2 (6 bases). The CDR3 region has the DNA TGTGCCAGCAGCTTTATCCCCGGGACTGGATTGCGCGAGCAGTACTTC. It encodes CASSFIPGTGLREQYF.